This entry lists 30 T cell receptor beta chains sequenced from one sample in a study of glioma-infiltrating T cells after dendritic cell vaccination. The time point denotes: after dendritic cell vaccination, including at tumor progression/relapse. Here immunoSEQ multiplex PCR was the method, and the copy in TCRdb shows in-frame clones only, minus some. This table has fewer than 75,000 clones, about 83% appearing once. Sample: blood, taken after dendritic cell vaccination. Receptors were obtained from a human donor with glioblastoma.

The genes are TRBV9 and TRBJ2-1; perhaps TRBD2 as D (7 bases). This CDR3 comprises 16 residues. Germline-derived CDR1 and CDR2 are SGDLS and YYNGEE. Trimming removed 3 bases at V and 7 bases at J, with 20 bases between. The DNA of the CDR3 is TGTGCCAGCAGCGGGAGGGAGGGGGGCAGTGGAAATGAGCAGTTCTTC. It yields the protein CASSGREGGSGNEQFF.

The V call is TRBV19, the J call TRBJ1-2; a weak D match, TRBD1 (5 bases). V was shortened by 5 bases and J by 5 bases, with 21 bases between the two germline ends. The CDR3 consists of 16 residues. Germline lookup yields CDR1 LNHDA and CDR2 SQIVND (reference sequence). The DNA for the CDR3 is TGTGCCAGTAGTCCCCCCCAGGGTCAGGGAGGGTATGGCTACACCTTC. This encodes CASSPPQGQGGYGYTF.

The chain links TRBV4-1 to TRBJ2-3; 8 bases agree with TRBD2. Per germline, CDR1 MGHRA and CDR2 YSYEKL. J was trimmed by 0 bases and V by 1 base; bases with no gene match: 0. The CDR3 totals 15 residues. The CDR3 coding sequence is TGCGCCAGCAGCCAAGTAGCGGGGAGCACAGATACGCAGTATTTT. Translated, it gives CASSQVAGSTDTQYF.

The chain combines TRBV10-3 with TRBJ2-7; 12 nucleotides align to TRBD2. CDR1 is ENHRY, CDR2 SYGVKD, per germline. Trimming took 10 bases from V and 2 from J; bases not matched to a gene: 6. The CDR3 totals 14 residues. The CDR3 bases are TGTGCCACTTGGACTAGCGGGGAAACCTACGAGCAGTACTTC. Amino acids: CATWTSGETYEQYF.

CDR3 amino acids: CASSGEAGATDTQYF. The CDR3 bases are TGTGCCAGCAGTGGTGAAGCGGGGGCCACAGATACGCAGTATTTT. The chain combines TRBV6-4 with TRBJ2-3, with 8 nucleotides matching TRBD2. V shed 4 bases and J 2 bases; nucleotides not matched to a gene: 5. CDR3 length: 15 amino acids. The germline V gene has CDR1 MRHNA and CDR2 SNTAGT.

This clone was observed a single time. This chain's CDR3 is CASRLSEIYGYTF. CDR3 bases: TGTGCCAGCAGACTCTCGGAGATCTATGGCTACACCTTC. This chain uses TRBV28 with TRBJ1-2; D unclear. This CDR3 has 13 amino acids. With 6 bases removed from V and 4 bases from J, the gap between germline ends came to 12 bases. CDR1 and CDR2 (germline): MDHEN, SYDVKM.

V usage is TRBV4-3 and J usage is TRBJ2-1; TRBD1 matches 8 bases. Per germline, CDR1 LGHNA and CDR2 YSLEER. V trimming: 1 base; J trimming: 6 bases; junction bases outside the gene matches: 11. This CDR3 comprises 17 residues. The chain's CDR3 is CASSQVLPGQAVNEQFF. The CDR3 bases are TGCGCCAGCAGCCAAGTTTTACCGGGACAGGCGGTCAATGAGCAGTTCTTC.

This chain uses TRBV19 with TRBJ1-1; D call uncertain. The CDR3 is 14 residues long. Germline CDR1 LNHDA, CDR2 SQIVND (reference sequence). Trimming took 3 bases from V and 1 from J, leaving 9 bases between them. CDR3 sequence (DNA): TGTGCCAGTAGTATCTTTCGGTCGAACACTGAAGCTTTCTTT. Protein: CASSIFRSNTEAFF.

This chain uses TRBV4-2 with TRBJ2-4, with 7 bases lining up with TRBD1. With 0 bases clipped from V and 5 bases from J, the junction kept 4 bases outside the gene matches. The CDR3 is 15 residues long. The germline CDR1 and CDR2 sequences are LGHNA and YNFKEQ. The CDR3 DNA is TGTGCCAGCAGCCAAGAGGGGGACAGACAAAACATTCAGTACTTC. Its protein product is CASSQEGDRQNIQYF.

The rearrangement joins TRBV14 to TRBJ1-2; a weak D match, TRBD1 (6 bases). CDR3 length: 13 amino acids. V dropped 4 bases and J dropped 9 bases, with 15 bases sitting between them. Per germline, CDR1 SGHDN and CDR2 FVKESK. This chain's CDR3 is CASSRGHIRSYTF. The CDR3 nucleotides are TGTGCCAGCAGCCGGGGACACATCAGGAGCTACACCTTC. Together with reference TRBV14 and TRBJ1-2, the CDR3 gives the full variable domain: EAGVTQFPSHSVIEKGQTVTLRCDPISGHDNLYWYRRVMGKEIKFLLHFVKESKQDESGMPNNRFLAERTGGTYSTLKVQPAELEDSGVYFCASSRGHIRSYTFGSGTRLTVV.

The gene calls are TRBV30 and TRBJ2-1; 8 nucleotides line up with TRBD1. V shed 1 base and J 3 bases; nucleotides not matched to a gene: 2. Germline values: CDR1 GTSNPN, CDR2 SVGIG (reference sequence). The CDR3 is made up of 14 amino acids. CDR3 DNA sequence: TGTGCCTGGAGTGAAGGACAGGGCTACAATGAGCAGTTCTTC. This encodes CAWSEGQGYNEQFF.

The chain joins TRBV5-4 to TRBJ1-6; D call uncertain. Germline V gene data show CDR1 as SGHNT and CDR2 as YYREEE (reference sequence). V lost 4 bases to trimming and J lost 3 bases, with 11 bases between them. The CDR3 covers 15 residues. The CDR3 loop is CASSPGADYNSPLHF. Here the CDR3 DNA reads TGTGCCAGCAGCCCGGGTGCCGACTATAATTCACCCCTCCACTTT.

CDR3 loop: CASSFGRRETQYF. CDR3 bases: TGTGCCAGCAGTTTCGGTCGAAGAGAGACCCAGTACTTC. V and J are TRBV6-5 and TRBJ2-5; unclear D gene. V was shortened by 4 bases and J by 4 bases, with 10 bases between the two germline ends. The CDR3 covers 13 residues. Germline V gene data show CDR1 as MNHEY and CDR2 as SVGAGI.

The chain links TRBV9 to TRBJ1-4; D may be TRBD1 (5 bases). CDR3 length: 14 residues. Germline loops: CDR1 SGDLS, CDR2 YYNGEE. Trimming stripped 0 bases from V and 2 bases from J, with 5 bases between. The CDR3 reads CASSVAGTNEKLFF. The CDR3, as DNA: TGTGCCAGCAGCGTAGCAGGGACTAATGAAAAACTGTTTTTT.

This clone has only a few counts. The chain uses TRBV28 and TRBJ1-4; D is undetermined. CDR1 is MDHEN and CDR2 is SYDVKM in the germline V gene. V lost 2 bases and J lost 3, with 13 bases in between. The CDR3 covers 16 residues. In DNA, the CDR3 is TGTGCCAGCAGTTTAAGTGGCGGGCGGGCTAATGAAAAACTGTTTTTT. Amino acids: CASSLSGGRANEKLFF. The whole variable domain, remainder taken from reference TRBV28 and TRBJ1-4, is DVKVTQSSRYLVKRTGEKVFLECVQDMDHENMFWYRQDPGLGLRLIYFSYDVKMKEKGDIPEGYSVSREKKERFSLILESASTNQTSMYLCASSLSGGRANEKLFFGSGTQLSVL.

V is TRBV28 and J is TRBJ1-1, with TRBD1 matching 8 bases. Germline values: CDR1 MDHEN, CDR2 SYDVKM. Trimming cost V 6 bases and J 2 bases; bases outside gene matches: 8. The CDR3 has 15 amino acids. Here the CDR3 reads CASSQPGQGNTEAFF. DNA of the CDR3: TGTGCCAGCAGCCAACCAGGACAGGGAAACACTGAAGCTTTCTTT.

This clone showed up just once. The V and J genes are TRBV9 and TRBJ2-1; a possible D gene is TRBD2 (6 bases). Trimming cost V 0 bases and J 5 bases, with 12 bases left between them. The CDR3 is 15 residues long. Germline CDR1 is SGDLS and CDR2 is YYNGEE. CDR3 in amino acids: CASSVVSGHDNEQFF. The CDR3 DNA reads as TGTGCCAGCAGCGTAGTAAGCGGGCACGACAATGAGCAGTTCTTC.

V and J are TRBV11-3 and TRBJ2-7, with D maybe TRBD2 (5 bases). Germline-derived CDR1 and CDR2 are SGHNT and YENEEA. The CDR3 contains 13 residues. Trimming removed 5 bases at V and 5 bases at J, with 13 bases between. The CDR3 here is CASSAAPGDEQYF. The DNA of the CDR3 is TGTGCCAGCAGCGCCGCTCCCGGGGACGAGCAGTACTTC.

In DNA, the CDR3 is TGTGCCAGCAGCTGGCCGGAAGCGGGGGGGACCCAAGAGACCCAGTACTTC. Amino acids: CASSWPEAGGTQETQYF. The chain couples TRBV7-2 to TRBJ2-5; 10 nucleotides agree with TRBD2. J lost 1 base, V lost 4 bases, and 9 bases had no gene match. The CDR3 consists of 17 residues. The V gene's germline CDR1 is SGHTA and CDR2 FQGNSA.

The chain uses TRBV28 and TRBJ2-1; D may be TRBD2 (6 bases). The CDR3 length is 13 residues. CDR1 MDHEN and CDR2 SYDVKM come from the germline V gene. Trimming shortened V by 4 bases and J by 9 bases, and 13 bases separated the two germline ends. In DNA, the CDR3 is TGTGCCAGCAGTTACGGGGGTTCTGGTGAGCAGTTCTTC. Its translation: CASSYGGSGEQFF.

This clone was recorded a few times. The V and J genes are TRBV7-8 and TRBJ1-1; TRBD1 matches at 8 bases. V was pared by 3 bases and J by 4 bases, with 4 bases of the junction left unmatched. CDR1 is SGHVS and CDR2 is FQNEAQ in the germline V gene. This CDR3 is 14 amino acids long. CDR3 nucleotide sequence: TGTGCCAGCAGCTTCATGACAGGGGTCACTGAAGCTTTCTTT. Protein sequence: CASSFMTGVTEAFF. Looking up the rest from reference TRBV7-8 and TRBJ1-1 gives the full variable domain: GAGVSQSPRYKVAKRGQDVALRCDPISGHVSLFWYQQALGQGPEFLTYFQNEAQLDKSGLPSDRFFAERPEGSVSTLKIQRTQQEDSAVYLCASSFMTGVTEAFFGQGTRLTVV.

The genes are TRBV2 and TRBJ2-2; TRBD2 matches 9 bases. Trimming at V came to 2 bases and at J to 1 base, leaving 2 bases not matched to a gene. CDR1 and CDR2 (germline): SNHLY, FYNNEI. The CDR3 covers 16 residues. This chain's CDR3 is CASSEFSGGNTGELFF. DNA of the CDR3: TGTGCCAGCAGTGAATTTAGCGGGGGGAACACCGGGGAGCTGTTTTTT.

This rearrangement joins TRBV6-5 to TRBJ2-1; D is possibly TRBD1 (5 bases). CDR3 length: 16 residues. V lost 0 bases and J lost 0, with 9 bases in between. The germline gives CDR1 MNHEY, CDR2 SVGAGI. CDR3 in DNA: TGTGCCAGCAGTTACTCGATTGGGGCCTCCTACAATGAGCAGTTCTTC. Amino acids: CASSYSIGASYNEQFF.

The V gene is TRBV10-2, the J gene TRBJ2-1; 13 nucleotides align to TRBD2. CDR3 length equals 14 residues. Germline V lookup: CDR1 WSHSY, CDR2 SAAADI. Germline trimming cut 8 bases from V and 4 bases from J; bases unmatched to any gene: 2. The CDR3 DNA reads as TGCGCCAGCCGACTAGCGGGGGGATACAATGAGCAGTTCTTC. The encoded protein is CASRLAGGYNEQFF.

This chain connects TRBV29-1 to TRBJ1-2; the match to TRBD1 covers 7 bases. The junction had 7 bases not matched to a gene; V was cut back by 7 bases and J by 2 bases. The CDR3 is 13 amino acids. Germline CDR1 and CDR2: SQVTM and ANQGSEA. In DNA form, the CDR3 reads TGCAGCGCTTGGGACAGTTCAAACTATGGCTACACCTTC. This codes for CSAWDSSNYGYTF.

CDR3 coding DNA: TGTGCCAGCAGCGCCCAGGGGGCATCTGTATCGGAACCCCTCCACTTT. It encodes CASSAQGASVSEPLHF. This chain uses TRBV9 with TRBJ1-6; 8 bases agree with TRBD1. CDR1 is SGDLS and CDR2 is YYNGEE in the germline V gene. V trimming: 3 bases; J trimming: 12 bases; junction bases outside the gene matches: 14. CDR3 length: 16 residues.

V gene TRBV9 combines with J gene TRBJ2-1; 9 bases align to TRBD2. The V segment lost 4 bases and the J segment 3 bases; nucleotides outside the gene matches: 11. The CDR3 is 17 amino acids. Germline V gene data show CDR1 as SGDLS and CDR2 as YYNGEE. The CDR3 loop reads CASSPQSGGSSYNEQFF. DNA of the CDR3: TGTGCCAGCAGCCCCCAAAGCGGGGGGTCTAGCTACAATGAGCAGTTCTTC.

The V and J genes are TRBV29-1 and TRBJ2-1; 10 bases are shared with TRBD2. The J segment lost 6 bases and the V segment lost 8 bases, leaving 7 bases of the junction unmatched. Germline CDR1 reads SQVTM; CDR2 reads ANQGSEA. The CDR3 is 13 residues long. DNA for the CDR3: TGCAGCTCCGGGACTAGCGCCTCCAATGAGCAGTTCTTC. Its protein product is CSSGTSASNEQFF.

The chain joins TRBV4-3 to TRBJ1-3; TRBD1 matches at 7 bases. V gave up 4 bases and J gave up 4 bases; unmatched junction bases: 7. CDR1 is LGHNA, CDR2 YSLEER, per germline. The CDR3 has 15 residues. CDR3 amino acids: CASSPADREGNTIYF. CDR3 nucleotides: TGCGCCAGCAGCCCTGCCGACAGGGAAGGAAACACCATATATTTT.

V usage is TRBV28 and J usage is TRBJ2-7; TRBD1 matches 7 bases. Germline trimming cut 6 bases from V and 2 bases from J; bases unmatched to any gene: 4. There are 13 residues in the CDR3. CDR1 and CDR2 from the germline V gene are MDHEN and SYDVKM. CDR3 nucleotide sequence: TGTGCCAGCAGCCGGGACAGTCCCTACGAGCAGTACTTC. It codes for CASSRDSPYEQYF.